This TCR beta chain was found in a study of blood T cell repertoires in COVID-19. Germline values: CDR1 SEHNR, CDR2 FQNEAQ (reference sequence). This CDR3 spans 14 amino acids. Trimming stripped 4 bases from V and 0 bases from J, with 9 bases between. Clones were read by immunoSEQ multiplex PCR, and TCRdb kept only the in-frame ones, dropping some. The sample includes roughly 150,000 clones, under 95% seen only once; the top ten take more than 2%. The receptor was isolated from a man aged 18 to 30 with acute or convalescent COVID-19. Sample: peripheral blood. V gene TRBV7-9 combines with J gene TRBJ1-2; D is ambiguous. DNA of the CDR3: TGTGCCAGCAGCTCGTTTCCTCCTAACTATGGCTACACCTTC. Translating it yields CASSSFPPNYGYTF.